This T cell receptor beta chain was found in a study of patients and donors after allogeneic stem cell transplantation (TCRdb year 2020). Library prep was done by RT-PCR. These reads were obtained on a NextSeq 550. TCRdb reprocessing: public reads trimmed at Q25 with fastp, clones called with MiXCR, in-frame beta chains kept. Every CDR3 protein is listed once, alongside the most common genes and DNA of its rows. The sample table lists about 960,000 distinct CDR3 sequences, roughly 18% of them with a count of one. The ten largest clones take up around 6% of the sample. The CDR3 spans 15 residues, from the cysteine through the phenylalanine. CDR3 DNA only is kept here, 45 bases in frame from base 1. The germline V gene (reference sequence) provides CDR1 DFQATT and CDR2 SNEGSKA. The V end gives up 0 bases and the J end 3 bases, leaving 4 bases in the junction not matched to a gene. The table lists this clonotype with a few counts. It has no known antigen specificity. No base qualities exist here, and no much larger clone lies one base off it.

In this chain, TRBV20-1 is recombined with TRBJ2-7, and 11 bases in between align with TRBD1. The sequenced sample was blood, either unsorted or a sorted T cell fraction (not recorded which). The receptor was isolated from a human donor who was either an allogeneic HSCT recipient or a stem cell or donor lymphocyte infusion donor (not recorded which). It is not recorded whose cells these are; they may come from a transplant donor. The DNA is as follows: TGCAGTGCTAGAGATATCGGGACAGGGGGCTACGAGCAGTACTTC. It specifies CSARDIGTGGYEQYF.